This TCR beta chain was captured in a study of CD8+CD57+ T cells in acquired aplastic anemia. Study information: Sorted CD4+ and CD8+ cells yielded DNA averaging approximately 3 ug. The study's findings and limits: Patients and controls turned out to have twenty-nine CD8+ CDR3 sequences in common.

Trimming cost V 1 base and J 0 bases, with 6 bases left between them. Germline CDR1 and CDR2: KGHDR and SFDVKD. The CDR3 has 16 amino acids. Flow cytometry had shown expanded CD8+CD57+ cells in the patients chosen for sequencing. Blood came from patients not yet given any therapy. TCR beta VDJ combinations and CDR3 sequences were profiled from genomic DNA. TCRdb ran MiXCR on the reads and lists one entry per CDR3 protein. The sample consists of under 200,000 distinct CDR3 sequences, more than 40% of them appearing once. In its sample, this clonotype was seen many times. Its specificity is not known. Specimen: sorted CD4+, CD8+, or CD8+CD57+ T cells (not recorded which) from PBMCs. The sequence came from a human donor with aplastic anemia. V gene TRBV24-1 combines with J gene TRBJ2-6; the D is unclear. The chain's CDR3 is CATSDLSGSGANVLTF. The CDR3 nucleotides read TGTGCCACCAGTGATTTATCAGGCTCTGGGGCCAACGTCCTGACTTTC.